The 6 T cell receptor beta chains reported below all come from one sample, sequenced in a study of cytomegalovirus exposure and HLA in healthy donors. 13 Jbeta primers and 60 Vbeta primers were used for the PCR. Some clones are missing from TCRdb's copy, which holds only in-frame ones; the method was immunoSEQ multiplex PCR. The repertoire holds more than 100,000 clones, more than 70% seen once, with about 4.4% in the top ten. Sequencing input: PBMCs. These receptors were collected from a man aged 45-60 years in good health and CMV-seropositive.

The V call is TRBV5-6, the J call TRBJ2-5; no definite D call. V dropped 0 bases and J dropped 2 bases, with 8 bases sitting between them. There are 14 residues in the CDR3. In germline, CDR1 is SGHDT, CDR2 YYEEEE. The CDR3 region has the DNA TGTGCCAGCAGCTTGGTAGGCGGACAAGAGACCCAGTACTTC. The encoded protein is CASSLVGGQETQYF.

The chain recombines TRBV7-9 with TRBJ2-7; D perhaps matches TRBD2 (5 bases). The CDR3 is 14 residues long. The ends were cut back, 1 base at V and 3 bases at J, with 10 bases in the middle. The germline V gene encodes CDR1 SEHNR and CDR2 FQNEAQ (reference sequence). The CDR3 DNA sequence: TGTGCCAGCAGCTTAGACGCTAGCAGCTACGAGCAGTACTTC. The encoded protein is CASSLDASSYEQYF.

The genes are TRBV20-1 and TRBJ1-1; possible D gene TRBD1, 6 bases. Germline values: CDR1 DFQATT, CDR2 SNEGSKA (reference sequence). The CDR3 totals 8 residues. V was shortened by 7 bases and J by 9 bases, with 6 bases between the two germline ends. CDR3 amino acids: CSGGQAFF. The CDR3 DNA follows: TGCAGTGGGGGGCAAGCTTTCTTT.

V gene TRBV13 combines with J gene TRBJ1-3, with 8 nucleotides matching TRBD1. This CDR3 is 15 amino acids long. CDR1 PRHDT and CDR2 FYEKMQ come from the germline V gene (reference sequence). The J segment lost 4 bases and the V segment lost 5 bases, leaving 7 bases of the junction unmatched. The CDR3 DNA sequence: TGTGCCAGCAGCCGAGAGACAGGGGCGGGAAACACCATATATTTT. The encoded protein is CASSRETGAGNTIYF. The variable domain in full, with the rest retrieved from reference TRBV13 and TRBJ1-3, is AAGVIQSPRHLIKEKRETATLKCYPIPRHDTVYWYQQGPGQDPQFLISFYEKMQSDKGSIPDRFSAQQFSDYHSELNMSSLELGDSALYFCASSRETGAGNTIYFGEGSWLTVV.

CDR3 amino acids: CASSSIGGYEQYF. CDR3 coding DNA: TGTGCCAGCAGCTCCATCGGGGGCTACGAGCAGTACTTC. The chain employs TRBV7-6 and TRBJ2-7, with a tentative D call TRBD2 (6 bases). CDR1 is SGHVS, CDR2 FNYEAQ, per germline. The CDR3 totals 13 residues. Deletions cut 4 bases from V and 3 bases from J, with 10 bases between.

This clone was counted a few times. The chain couples TRBV6-6 to TRBJ2-7, with D tentatively TRBD1 (5 bases). V was pared by 11 bases and J by 2 bases, with 7 bases between. This CDR3 is 10 amino acids long. Germline loops: CDR1 MNHNY, CDR2 SVGAGI (reference sequence). For the CDR3, the DNA is TGTGCCGTAGGGGCCTACGAGCAGTACTTC. Protein product: CAVGAYEQYF.